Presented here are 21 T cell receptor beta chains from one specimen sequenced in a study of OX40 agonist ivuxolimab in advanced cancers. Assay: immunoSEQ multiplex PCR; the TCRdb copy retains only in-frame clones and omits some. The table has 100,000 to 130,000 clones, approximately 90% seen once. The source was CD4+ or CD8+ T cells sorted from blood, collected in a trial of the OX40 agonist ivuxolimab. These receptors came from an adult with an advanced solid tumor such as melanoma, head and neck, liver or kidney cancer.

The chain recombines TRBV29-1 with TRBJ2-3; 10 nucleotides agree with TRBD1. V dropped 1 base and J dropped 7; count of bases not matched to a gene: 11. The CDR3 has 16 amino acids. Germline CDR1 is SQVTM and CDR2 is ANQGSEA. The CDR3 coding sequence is TGCAGCGTTGAAGTCTTCGGACAGGGGGTTGGAAATACGCAGTATTTT. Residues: CSVEVFGQGVGNTQYF.

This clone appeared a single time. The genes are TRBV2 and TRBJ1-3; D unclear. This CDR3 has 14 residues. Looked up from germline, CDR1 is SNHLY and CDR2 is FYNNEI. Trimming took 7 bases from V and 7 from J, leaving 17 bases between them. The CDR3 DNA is TGTGCCAGCAAAAACAGCCAAACCCCGAACACCATATATTTT. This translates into CASKNSQTPNTIYF.

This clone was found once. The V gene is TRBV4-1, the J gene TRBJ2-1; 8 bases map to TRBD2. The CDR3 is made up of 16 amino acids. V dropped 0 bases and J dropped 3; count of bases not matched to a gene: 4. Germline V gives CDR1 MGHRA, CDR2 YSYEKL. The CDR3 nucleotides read TGCGCCAGCAGCCAAGATATAGCGGGATACTACAATGAGCAGTTCTTC. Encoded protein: CASSQDIAGYYNEQFF.

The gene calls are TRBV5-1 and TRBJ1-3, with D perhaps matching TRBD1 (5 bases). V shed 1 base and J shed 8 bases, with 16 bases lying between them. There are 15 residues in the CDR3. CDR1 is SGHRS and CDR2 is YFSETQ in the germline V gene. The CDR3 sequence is CASSLYGRVEDTIYF. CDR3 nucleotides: TGCGCCAGCAGCTTGTATGGCAGGGTGGAGGACACCATATATTTT.

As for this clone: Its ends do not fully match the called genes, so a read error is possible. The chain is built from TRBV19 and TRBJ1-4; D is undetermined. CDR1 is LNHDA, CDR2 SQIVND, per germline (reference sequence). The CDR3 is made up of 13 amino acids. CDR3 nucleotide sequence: TGTGCCAGTAGTATAAGGTTCTCGGGGATTTTTACTTTT. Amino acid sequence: CASSIRFSGIFTF.

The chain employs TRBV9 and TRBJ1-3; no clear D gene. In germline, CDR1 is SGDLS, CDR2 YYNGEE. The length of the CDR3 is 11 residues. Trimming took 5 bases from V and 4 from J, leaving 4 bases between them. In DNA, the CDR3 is TGTGCCAGCAGTCAAGGAAACACCATATATTTT. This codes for CASSQGNTIYF.

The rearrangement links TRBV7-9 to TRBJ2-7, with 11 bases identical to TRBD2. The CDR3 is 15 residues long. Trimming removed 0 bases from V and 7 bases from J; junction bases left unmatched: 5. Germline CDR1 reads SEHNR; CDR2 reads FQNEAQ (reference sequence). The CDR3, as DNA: TGTGCCAGCAGCTTAGCACTAGCGGGAGCTGAAGAGCAGTACTTC. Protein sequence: CASSLALAGAEEQYF.

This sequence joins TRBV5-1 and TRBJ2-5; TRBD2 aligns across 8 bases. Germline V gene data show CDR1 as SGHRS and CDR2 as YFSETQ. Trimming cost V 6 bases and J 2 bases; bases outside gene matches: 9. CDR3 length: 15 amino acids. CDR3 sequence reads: CASNLAGPSQETQYF. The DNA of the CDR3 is TGCGCCAGCAATCTAGCGGGCCCTTCACAAGAGACCCAGTACTTC.

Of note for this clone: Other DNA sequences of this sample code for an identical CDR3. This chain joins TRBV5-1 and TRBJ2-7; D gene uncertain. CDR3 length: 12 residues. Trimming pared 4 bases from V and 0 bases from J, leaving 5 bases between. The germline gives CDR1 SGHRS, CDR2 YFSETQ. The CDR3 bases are TGCGCCAGCAGCCTCCCCTCCTACGAGCAGTACTTC. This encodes CASSLPSYEQYF.

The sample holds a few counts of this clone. The CDR3 protein is CASSPGTGGIVPWETQYF. The CDR3 nucleotides read TGTGCCAGCAGCCCCGGGACAGGGGGCATCGTCCCTTGGGAGACCCAGTACTTC. The chain links TRBV5-6 to TRBJ2-5; TRBD1 matches 12 bases. CDR3 length: 18 amino acids. Germline trimming cut 4 bases from V and 5 bases from J; bases unmatched to any gene: 15. Germline V lookup: CDR1 SGHDT, CDR2 YYEEEE. The full variable domain, completed using reference TRBV5-6 and TRBJ2-5, is DAGVTQSPTHLIKTRGQQVTLRCSPKSGHDTVSWYQQALGQGPQFIFQYYEEEERQRGNFPDRFSGHQFPNYSSELNVNALLLGDSALYLCASSPGTGGIVPWETQYFGPGTRLLVL.

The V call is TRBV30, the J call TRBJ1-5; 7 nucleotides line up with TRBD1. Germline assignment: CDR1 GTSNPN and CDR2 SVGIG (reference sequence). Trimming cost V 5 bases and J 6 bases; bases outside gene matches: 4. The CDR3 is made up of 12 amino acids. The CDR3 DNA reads TGTGCCTGGGGCAGGGGGAGTCAGCCCCAGCATTTT. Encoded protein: CAWGRGSQPQHF.

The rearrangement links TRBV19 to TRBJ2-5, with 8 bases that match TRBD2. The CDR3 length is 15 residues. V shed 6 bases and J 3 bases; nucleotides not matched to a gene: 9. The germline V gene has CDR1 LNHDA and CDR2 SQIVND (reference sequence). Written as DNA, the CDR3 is TGTGCCAGTAGAACACGGCGGGGGGAAAAAGAGACCCAGTACTTC. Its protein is CASRTRRGEKETQYF.

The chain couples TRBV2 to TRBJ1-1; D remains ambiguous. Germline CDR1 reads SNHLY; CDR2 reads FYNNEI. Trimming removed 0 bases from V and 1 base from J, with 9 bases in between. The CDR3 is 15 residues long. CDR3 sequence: CASSEAGRRNTEAFF. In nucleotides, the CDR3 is TGTGCCAGCAGTGAAGCAGGGAGGAGGAACACTGAAGCTTTCTTT. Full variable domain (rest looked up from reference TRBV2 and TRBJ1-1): EPEVTQTPSHQVTQMGQEVILRCVPISNHLYFYWYRQILGQKVEFLVSFYNNEISEKSEIFDDQFSVERPDGSNFTLKIRSTKLEDSAMYFCASSEAGRRNTEAFFGQGTRLTVV.

The CDR3 DNA follows: TGTGCCACCAGCAGGCAGCAGGGAACCTACGAGCAGTACTTC. This gives the protein CATSRQQGTYEQYF. The V call is TRBV15, the J call TRBJ2-7; tentative D call: TRBD1 (5 bases). Per germline, CDR1 LNHNV and CDR2 YYDKDF (reference sequence). Trimming took off 3 bases at V and 2 bases at J, with 11 bases between the two ends. The CDR3 runs to 14 residues.

The CDR3 here is CASSSQGSGANVLTF. CDR3 DNA: TGTGCCAGCAGCTCTCAGGGGTCGGGGGCCAACGTCCTGACTTTC. The chain links TRBV2 to TRBJ2-6, with a tentative D call TRBD1 (6 bases). The CDR3 length is 15 residues. Trimming removed 6 bases from V and 4 bases from J, with 13 bases in between. Germline CDR1 SNHLY, CDR2 FYNNEI.

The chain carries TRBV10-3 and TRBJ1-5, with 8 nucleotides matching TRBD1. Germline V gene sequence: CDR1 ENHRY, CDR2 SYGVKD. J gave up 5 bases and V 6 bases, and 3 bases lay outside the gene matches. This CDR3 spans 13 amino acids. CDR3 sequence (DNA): TGTGCCATCAGGGACAGGGCGGATCAGCCCCAGCATTTT. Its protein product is CAIRDRADQPQHF.

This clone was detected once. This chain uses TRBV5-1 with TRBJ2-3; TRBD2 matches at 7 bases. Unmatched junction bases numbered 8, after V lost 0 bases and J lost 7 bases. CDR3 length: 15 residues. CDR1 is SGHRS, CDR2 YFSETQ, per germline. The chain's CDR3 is CASSLGASGINTQYF. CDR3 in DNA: TGCGCCAGCAGCTTGGGGGCTAGCGGCATAAATACGCAGTATTTT.

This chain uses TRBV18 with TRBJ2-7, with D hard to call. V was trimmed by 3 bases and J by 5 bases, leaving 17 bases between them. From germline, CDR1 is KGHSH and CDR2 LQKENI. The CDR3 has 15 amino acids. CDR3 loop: CASSPRSGVGDEQYF. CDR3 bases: TGTGCCAGCTCACCTAGGAGTGGGGTAGGTGACGAGCAGTACTTC.

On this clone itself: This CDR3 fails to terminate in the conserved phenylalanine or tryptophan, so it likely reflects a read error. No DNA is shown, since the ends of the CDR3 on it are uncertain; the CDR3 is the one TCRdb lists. This CDR3 is CASSPGTGALLRL. The chain is built from TRBV6-5 and TRBJ2-7; the listed D gene, TRBD1, was not tested against the DNA. Germline CDR1 MNHEY, CDR2 SVGAGI. The CDR3 comprises 13 residues, both ends counted.

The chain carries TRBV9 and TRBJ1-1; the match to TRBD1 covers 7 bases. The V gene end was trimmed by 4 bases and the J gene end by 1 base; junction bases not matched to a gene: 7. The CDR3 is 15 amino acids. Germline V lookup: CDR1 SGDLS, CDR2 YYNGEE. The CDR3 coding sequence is TGTGCCAGCAGCCGTGGCGGACAGGCGAACACTGAAGCTTTCTTT. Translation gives CASSRGGQANTEAFF.

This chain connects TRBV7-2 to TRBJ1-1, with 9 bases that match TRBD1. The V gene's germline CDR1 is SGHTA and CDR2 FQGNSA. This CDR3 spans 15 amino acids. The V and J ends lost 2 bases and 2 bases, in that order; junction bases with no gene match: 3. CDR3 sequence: CASSLRQGVNTEAFF. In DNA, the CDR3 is TGTGCCAGCAGCTTAAGACAGGGGGTAAACACTGAAGCTTTCTTT.